The 9 T cell receptor beta chains below all came from one sample that was sequenced in a study of cytomegalovirus exposure and HLA in healthy donors. PCR was performed using 60 Vbeta and 13 Jbeta primers. Assay used: immunoSEQ multiplex PCR; TCRdb lists only in-frame clones, some missing. Of some 190,000 clones in the sample, approximately 79% are singletons; the top ten hold over 1.5%. The specimen sequenced was PBMCs. The receptors were sampled from a woman aged 18-29 years in good health and CMV-seronegative.

This chain uses TRBV7-2 with TRBJ1-1; D uncertain. V lost 7 bases and J 0 bases, leaving 9 bases between the germline ends. The CDR3 runs 13 residues. CDR1 and CDR2 from the germline V gene are SGHTA and FQGNSA. CDR3 nucleotide sequence: TGTGCCAGCACCACATCCCTGAACACTGAAGCTTTCTTT. Its protein product is CASTTSLNTEAFF.

The chain employs TRBV7-2 and TRBJ2-1, with TRBD2 identical over 8 bases. The CDR3 runs 18 residues. Per germline, CDR1 SGHTA and CDR2 FQGNSA. Losses at the gene ends were 2 bases for V and 0 bases for J; bases not matched to a gene: 9. The CDR3: CASSLTSTSGRSYNEQFF. CDR3 bases: TGTGCCAGCAGCTTAACTTCCACTAGCGGACGCTCCTACAATGAGCAGTTCTTC.

This chain joins TRBV7-6 and TRBJ2-5, with a tentative D call TRBD1 (6 bases). The CDR3 totals 14 residues. CDR1 and CDR2 from the germline V gene are SGHVS and FNYEAQ. The V end was cut by 7 bases, the J end by 3 bases, with 15 bases between. This CDR3 is CASKTQGLEETQYF. The CDR3 nucleotides are TGTGCCAGCAAGACACAGGGTTTGGAAGAGACCCAGTACTTC. Full variable domain (rest looked up from reference TRBV7-6 and TRBJ2-5): GAGVSQSPRYKVTKRGQDVALRCDPISGHVSLYWYRQALGQGPEFLTYFNYEAQQDKSGLPNDRFSAERPEGSISTLTIQRTEQRDSAMYRCASKTQGLEETQYFGPGTRLLVL.

The chain uses TRBV28 and TRBJ2-5, with 7 bases lining up with TRBD1. This CDR3 is built from 17 residues. Germline lookup yields CDR1 MDHEN and CDR2 SYDVKM. The V segment lost 7 bases and the J segment 5 bases; nucleotides outside the gene matches: 19. CDR3 residues: CASTARIILGGRETQYF. The CDR3 DNA sequence: TGTGCCAGCACCGCAAGAATTATACTAGGGGGCCGGGAGACCCAGTACTTC.

The rearrangement links TRBV25-1 to TRBJ1-2; 7 bases match TRBD1. Trimming took 2 bases from V and 7 from J; bases not matched to a gene: 4. In germline, CDR1 is MGHDK, CDR2 SYGVNS. This CDR3 is 13 amino acids long. CDR3 in amino acids: CASSEEGAGGYTF. CDR3 coding DNA: TGTGCCAGCAGTGAAGAGGGGGCTGGTGGCTACACCTTC.

The chain employs TRBV2 and TRBJ1-1; 7 bases are shared with TRBD1. The V gene's germline CDR1 is SNHLY and CDR2 FYNNEI. The ends lost 3 bases at V and 0 bases at J; junction bases unmatched: 4. This CDR3 comprises 15 residues. The chain's CDR3 is CASSDPGQMNTEAFF. CDR3 sequence (DNA): TGTGCCAGCAGTGACCCGGGACAGATGAACACTGAAGCTTTCTTT.

In regard to this clone: The germline gene is not matched at one end of the junction; a read error may be the cause. The chain has TRBV7-9 and TRBJ2-5; D is perhaps TRBD1 (7 bases). The CDR3 runs to 15 residues. In germline, CDR1 is SEHNR, CDR2 FQNEAQ (reference sequence). For the CDR3, the DNA is TGTTCCAGTAGCGCGGAGGGGGCGAGGTTGGGGACCCAGTACTTC. It yields the protein CSSSAEGARLGTQYF.

The CDR3 spells CASSYKGDSGNTIYF. The CDR3 nucleotides read TGTGCCAGCAGTTACAAGGGAGACTCTGGAAACACCATATATTTT. The J gene is TRBJ1-3, the V gene TRBV6-5; D unresolved. Trimming stripped 2 bases from V and 0 bases from J, with 8 bases between. This CDR3 has 15 residues. Germline assignment: CDR1 MNHEY and CDR2 SVGAGI.

The rearrangement links TRBV11-2 to TRBJ2-2; 9 bases are a match to TRBD2. Trimming at V came to 4 bases and at J to 5 bases, leaving 11 bases not matched to a gene. The CDR3 has 17 residues. The germline V gene has CDR1 SGHAT and CDR2 FQNNGV. The CDR3 here is CASSSGVVAGATGELFF. In DNA, the CDR3 is TGTGCCAGCAGCTCAGGGGTGGTAGCGGGGGCGACCGGGGAGCTGTTTTTT.